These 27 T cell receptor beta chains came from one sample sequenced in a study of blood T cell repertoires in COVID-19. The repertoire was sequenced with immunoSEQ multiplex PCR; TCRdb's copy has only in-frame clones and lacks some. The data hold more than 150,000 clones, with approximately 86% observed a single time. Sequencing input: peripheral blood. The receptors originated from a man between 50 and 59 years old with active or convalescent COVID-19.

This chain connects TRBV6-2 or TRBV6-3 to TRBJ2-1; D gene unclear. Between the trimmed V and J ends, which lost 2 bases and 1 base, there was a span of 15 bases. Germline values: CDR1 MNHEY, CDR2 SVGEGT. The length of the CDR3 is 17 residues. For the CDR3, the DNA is TGTGCCAGCAGTTACCGCGTCGCCAACCCTTCCTACAATGAGCAGTTCTTC. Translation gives CASSYRVANPSYNEQFF.

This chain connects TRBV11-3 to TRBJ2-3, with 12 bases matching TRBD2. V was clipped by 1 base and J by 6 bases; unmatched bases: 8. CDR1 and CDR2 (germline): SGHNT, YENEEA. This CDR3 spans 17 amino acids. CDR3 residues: CASSLASRTSGVDTQYF. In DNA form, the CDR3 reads TGTGCCAGCAGCTTAGCATCAAGGACTAGCGGGGTGGATACGCAGTATTTT.

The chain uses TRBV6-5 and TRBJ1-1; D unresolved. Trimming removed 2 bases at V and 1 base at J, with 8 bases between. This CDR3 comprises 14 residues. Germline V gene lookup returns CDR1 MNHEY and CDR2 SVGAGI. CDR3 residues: CASSYTRQNTEAFF. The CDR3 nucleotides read TGTGCCAGCAGTTACACGAGACAGAACACTGAAGCTTTCTTT.

The CDR3 protein is CASRPRQGAGGGYTF. As DNA, the CDR3 is TGTGCCAGCAGACCTCGACAGGGGGCAGGTGGTGGCTACACCTTC. The V gene is TRBV7-2, the J gene TRBJ1-2; TRBD1 matches 10 bases. The V segment lost 6 bases and the J segment 7 bases; nucleotides outside the gene matches: 11. The CDR3 runs to 15 residues. Germline CDR1 and CDR2: SGHTA and FQGNSA.

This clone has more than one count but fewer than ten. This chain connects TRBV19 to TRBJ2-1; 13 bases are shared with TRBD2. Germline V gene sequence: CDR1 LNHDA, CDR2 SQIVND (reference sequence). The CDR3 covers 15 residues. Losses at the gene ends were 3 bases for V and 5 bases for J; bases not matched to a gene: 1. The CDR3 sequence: CASSIGLAGDNEQFF. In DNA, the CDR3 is TGTGCCAGTAGTATCGGACTAGCGGGAGACAATGAGCAGTTCTTC.

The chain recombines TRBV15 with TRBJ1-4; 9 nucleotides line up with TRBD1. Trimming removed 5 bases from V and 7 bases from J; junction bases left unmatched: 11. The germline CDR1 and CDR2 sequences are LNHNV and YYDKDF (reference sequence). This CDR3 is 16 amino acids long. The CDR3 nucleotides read TGTGCCACCAGCCGGGACAGGGTTCTTTTGGGTGAAAAACTGTTTTTT. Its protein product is CATSRDRVLLGEKLFF.

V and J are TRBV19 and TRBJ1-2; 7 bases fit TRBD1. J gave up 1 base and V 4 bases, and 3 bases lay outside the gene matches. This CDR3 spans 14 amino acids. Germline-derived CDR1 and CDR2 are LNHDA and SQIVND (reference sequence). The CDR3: CASSTWTGNYGYTF. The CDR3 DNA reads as TGTGCCAGTAGTACTTGGACAGGTAACTATGGCTACACCTTC.

The CDR3 nucleotides read TGTGCCAGCAGGGGGGGTGGCACCGGGGAGCTGTTTTTT. Translating gives CASRGGGTGELFF. The V and J genes are TRBV2 and TRBJ2-2, with D possibly TRBD2 on 6 matching bases. The V end lost 6 bases, the J end lost 4 bases, and 9 bases lay between the germline ends. The CDR3 consists of 13 residues. Looked up from germline, CDR1 is SNHLY and CDR2 is FYNNEI. Full variable domain (missing parts from reference TRBV2 and TRBJ2-2): EPEVTQTPSHQVTQMGQEVILRCVPISNHLYFYWYRQILGQKVEFLVSFYNNEISEKSEIFDDQFSVERPDGSNFTLKIRSTKLEDSAMYFCASRGGGTGELFFGEGSRLTVL.

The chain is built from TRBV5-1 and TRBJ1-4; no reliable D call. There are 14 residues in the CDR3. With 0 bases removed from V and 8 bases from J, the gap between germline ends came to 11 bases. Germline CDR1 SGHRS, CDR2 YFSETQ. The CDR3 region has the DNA TGCGCCAGCAGCTTGGGGAGGGTTAGAGAAAAACTGTTTTTT. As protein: CASSLGRVREKLFF.

CDR3 sequence (DNA): TGTGCCAGCAGCAGCCCCGGGACAGAGAGAGAGACCCAGTACTTC. Its protein product is CASSSPGTERETQYF. This chain uses TRBV5-5 with TRBJ2-5; 7 nucleotides match TRBD1. Germline CDR1 is SGHKS and CDR2 is YYEKEE (reference sequence). J gave up 4 bases and V 4 bases, and 10 bases lay outside the gene matches. The CDR3 has 15 amino acids.

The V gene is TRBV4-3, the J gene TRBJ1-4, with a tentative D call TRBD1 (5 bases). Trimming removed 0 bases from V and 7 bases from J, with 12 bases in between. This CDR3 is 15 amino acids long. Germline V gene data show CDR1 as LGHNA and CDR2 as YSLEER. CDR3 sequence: CASSQDPREGEKLFF. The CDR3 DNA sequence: TGCGCCAGCAGCCAAGATCCCAGGGAGGGTGAAAAACTGTTTTTT.

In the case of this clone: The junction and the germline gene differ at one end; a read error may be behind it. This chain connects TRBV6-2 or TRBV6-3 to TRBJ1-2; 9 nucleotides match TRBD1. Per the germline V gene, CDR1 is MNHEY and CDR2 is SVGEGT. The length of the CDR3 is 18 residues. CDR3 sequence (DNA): TGTGCCAGCAGTGACTCGCCGGGACAGGGAGGTAAAAACTATGGCTACACCTTC. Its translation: CASSDSPGQGGKNYGYTF.

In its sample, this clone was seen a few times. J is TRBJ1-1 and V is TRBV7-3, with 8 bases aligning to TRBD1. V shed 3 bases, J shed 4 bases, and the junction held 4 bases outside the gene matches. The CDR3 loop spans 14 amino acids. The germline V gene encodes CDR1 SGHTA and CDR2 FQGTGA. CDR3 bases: TGTGCCAGCAGCTTCGGGCAGGGGGCCACTGAAGCTTTCTTT. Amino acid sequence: CASSFGQGATEAFF.

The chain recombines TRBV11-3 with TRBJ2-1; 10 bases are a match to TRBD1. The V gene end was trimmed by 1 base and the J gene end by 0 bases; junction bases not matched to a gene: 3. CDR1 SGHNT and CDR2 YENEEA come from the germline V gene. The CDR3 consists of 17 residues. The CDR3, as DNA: TGTGCCAGCAGCTTAGCGGGACAGGGGAGCTCCTACAATGAGCAGTTCTTC. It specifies CASSLAGQGSSYNEQFF.

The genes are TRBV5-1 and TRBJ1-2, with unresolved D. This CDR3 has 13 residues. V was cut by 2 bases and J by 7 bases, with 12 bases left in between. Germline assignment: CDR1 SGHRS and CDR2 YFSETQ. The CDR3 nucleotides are TGCGCCAGCAGCTTCGGACGGGATTCTGGCTACACCTTC. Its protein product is CASSFGRDSGYTF.

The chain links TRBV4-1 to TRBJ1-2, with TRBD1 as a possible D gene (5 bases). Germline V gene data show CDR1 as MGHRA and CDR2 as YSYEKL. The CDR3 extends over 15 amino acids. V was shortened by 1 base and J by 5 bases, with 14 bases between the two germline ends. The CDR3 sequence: CASSQGGTAPYGYTF. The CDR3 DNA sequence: TGCGCCAGCAGCCAAGGGGGGACTGCACCTTATGGCTACACCTTC.

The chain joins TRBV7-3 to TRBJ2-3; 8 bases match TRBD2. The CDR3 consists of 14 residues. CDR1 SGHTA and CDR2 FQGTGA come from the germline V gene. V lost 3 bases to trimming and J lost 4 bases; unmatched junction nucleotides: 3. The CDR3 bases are TGTGCCAGCAGCTTTGCGGGAGGTTCAGATACGCAGTATTTT. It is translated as CASSFAGGSDTQYF.

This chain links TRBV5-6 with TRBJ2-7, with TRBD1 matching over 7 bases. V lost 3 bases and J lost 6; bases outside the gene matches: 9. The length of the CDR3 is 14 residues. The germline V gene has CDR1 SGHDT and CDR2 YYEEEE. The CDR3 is CASSWDSLGAEQYF. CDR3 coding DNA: TGTGCCAGCAGCTGGGACAGTCTAGGGGCCGAGCAGTACTTC.

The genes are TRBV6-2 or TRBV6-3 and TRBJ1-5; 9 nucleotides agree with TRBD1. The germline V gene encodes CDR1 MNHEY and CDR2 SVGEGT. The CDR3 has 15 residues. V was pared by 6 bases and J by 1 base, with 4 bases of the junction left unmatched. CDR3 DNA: TGTGCCAGCAGCCCCACAGGGGGCAGCAATCAGCCCCAGCATTTT. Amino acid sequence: CASSPTGGSNQPQHF.

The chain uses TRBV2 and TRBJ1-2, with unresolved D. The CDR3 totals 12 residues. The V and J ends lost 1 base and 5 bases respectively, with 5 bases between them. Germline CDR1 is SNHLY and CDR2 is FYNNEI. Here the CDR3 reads CASSEVQYGYTF. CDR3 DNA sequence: TGTGCCAGCAGTGAAGTACAGTATGGCTACACCTTC.

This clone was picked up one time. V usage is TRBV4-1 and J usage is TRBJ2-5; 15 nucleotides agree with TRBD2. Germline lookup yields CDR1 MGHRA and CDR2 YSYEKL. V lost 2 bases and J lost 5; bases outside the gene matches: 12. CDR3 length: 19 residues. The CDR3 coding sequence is TGCGCCAGCAGCCAATCTGGACTAGCGGGAGGGCCGCTGAGGGAGACCCAGTACTTC. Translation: CASSQSGLAGGPLRETQYF.

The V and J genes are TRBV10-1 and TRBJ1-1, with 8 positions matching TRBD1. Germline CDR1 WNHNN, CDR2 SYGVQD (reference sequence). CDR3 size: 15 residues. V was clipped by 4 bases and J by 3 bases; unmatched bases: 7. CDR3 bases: TGCGCCAGCAGTGCCCGGACAGGGTGGGACACTGAAGCTTTCTTT. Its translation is CASSARTGWDTEAFF.

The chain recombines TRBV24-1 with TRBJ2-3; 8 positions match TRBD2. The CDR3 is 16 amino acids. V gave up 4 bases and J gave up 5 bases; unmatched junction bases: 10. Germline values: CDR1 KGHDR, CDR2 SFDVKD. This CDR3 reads CATSEWGGGLEDTQYF. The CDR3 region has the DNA TGTGCCACCAGTGAGTGGGGCGGGGGGCTGGAAGATACGCAGTATTTT.

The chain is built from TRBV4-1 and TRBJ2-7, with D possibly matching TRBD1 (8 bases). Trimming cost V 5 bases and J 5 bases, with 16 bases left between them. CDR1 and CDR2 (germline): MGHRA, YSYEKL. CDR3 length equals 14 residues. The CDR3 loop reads CASSTRTGRDEQYF. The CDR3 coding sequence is TGCGCCAGCAGCACGCGGACAGGGAGGGACGAGCAGTACTTC.

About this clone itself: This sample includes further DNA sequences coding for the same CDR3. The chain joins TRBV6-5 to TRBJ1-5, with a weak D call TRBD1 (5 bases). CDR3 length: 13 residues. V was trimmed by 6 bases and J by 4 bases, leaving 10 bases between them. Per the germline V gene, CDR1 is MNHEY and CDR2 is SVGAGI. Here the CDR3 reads CASRPGGNQPQHF. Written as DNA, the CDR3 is TGTGCCAGCAGACCGGGGGGGAATCAGCCCCAGCATTTT.

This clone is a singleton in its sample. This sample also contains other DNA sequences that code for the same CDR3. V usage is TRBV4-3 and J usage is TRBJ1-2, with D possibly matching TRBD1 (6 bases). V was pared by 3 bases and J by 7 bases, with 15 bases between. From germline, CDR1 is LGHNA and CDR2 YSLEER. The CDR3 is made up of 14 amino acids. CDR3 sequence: CASSHLQTGRGYTF. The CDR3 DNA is TGCGCCAGCAGCCATCTCCAGACAGGCCGTGGCTACACCTTC.

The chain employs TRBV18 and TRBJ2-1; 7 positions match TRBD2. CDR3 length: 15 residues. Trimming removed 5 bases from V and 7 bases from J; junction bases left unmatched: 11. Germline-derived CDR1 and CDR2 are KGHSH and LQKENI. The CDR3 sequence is CASSEGWRERNEQFF. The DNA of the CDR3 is TGTGCCAGCTCAGAGGGCTGGCGGGAGAGAAATGAGCAGTTCTTC. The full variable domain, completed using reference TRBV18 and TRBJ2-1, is NAGVMQNPRHLVRRRGQEARLRCSPMKGHSHVYWYRQLPEEGLKFMVYLQKENIIDESGMPKERFSAEFPKEGPSILRIQQVVRGDSAAYFCASSEGWRERNEQFFGPGTRLTVL.